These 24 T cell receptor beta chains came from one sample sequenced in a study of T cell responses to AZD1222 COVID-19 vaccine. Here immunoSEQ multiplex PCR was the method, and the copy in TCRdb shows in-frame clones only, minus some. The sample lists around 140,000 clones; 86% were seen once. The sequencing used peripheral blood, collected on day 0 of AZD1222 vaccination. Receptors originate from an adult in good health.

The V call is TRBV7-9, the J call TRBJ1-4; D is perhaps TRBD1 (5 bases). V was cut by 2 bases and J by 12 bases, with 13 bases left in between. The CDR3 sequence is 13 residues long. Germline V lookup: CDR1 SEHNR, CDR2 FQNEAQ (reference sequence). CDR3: CASSLQGVGELFF. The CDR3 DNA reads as TGTGCCAGCAGCTTACAAGGGGTAGGAGAACTGTTTTTT.

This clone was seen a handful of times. CDR3 nucleotide sequence: TGTGCCATCAGTCCAGGATCCCAATCTAGCATGAACACTGAAGCTTTCTTT. Residues: CAISPGSQSSMNTEAFF. The chain uses TRBV10-3 and TRBJ1-1, with D uncertain. The CDR3 has 17 residues. The V gene lost 5 bases and the J gene lost 0 bases, with 19 bases spanning the gap. The germline V gene encodes CDR1 ENHRY and CDR2 SYGVKD.

The CDR3 DNA reads TGTGCCAGCAGCTTAGGGGGGGGACAGTTAAATTCACCCCTCCACTTT. Encoded protein: CASSLGGGQLNSPLHF. V gene TRBV7-2 combines with J gene TRBJ1-6, with 7 bases fitting TRBD1. The germline V gene encodes CDR1 SGHTA and CDR2 FQGNSA. This CDR3 has 16 residues. Trimming took 1 base from V and 7 from J; bases not matched to a gene: 7.

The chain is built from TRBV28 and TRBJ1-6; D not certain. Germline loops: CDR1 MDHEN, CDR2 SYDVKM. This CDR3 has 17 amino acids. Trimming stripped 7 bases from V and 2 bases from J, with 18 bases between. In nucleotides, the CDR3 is TGTGCCAGCAAATTTCTCCTAGGGAGTACCTATAATTCACCCCTCCACTTT. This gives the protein CASKFLLGSTYNSPLHF.

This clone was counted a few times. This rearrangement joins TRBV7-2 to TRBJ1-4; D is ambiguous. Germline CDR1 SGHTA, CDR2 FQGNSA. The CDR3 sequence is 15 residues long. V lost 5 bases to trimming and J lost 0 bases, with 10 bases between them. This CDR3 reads CASSGREPTNEKLFF. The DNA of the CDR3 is TGTGCCAGCAGCGGGAGGGAACCAACTAATGAAAAACTGTTTTTT.

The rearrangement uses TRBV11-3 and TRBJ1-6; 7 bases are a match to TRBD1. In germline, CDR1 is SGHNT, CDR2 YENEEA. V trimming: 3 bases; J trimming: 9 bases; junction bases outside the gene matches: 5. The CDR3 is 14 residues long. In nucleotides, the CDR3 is TGTGCCAGCAGCTTGACAGGGACGGCTTCACCCCTCCACTTT. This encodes CASSLTGTASPLHF. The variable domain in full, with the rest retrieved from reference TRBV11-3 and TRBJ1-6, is EAGVVQSPRYKIIEKKQPVAFWCNPISGHNTLYWYLQNLGQGPELLIRYENEEAVDDSQLPKDRFSAERLKGVDSTLKIQPAELGDSAVYLCASSLTGTASPLHFGNGTRLTVT.

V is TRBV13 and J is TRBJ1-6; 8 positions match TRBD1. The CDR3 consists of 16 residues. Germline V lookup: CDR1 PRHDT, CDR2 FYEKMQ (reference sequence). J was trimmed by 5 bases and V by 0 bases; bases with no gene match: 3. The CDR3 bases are TGTGCCAGCAGCTTAGGGACAGGGGTGGATAATTCACCCCTCCACTTT. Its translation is CASSLGTGVDNSPLHF.

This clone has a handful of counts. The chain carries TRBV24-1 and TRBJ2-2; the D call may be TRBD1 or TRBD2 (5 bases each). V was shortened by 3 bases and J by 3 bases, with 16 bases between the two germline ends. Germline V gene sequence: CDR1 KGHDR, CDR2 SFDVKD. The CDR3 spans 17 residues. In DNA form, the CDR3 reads TGTGCCACCAGTGATACGCAGGGCCGGGGATACACCGGGGAGCTGTTTTTT. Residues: CATSDTQGRGYTGELFF.

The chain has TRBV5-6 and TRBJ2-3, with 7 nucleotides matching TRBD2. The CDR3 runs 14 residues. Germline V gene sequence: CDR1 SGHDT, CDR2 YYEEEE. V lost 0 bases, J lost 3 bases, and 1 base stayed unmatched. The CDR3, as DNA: TGTGCCAGCAGCTTGGGCGGGGGTACAGATACGCAGTATTTT. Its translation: CASSLGGGTDTQYF.

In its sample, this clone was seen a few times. The CDR3 loop is CASRAGGDTGELFF. Written as DNA, the CDR3 is TGTGCCAGCAGAGCAGGGGGCGACACCGGGGAGCTGTTTTTT. The chain couples TRBV6-5 to TRBJ2-2; 8 positions match TRBD1. Trimming at V came to 6 bases and at J to 3 bases, leaving 3 bases not matched to a gene. In germline, CDR1 is MNHEY, CDR2 SVGAGI. This CDR3 has 14 amino acids.

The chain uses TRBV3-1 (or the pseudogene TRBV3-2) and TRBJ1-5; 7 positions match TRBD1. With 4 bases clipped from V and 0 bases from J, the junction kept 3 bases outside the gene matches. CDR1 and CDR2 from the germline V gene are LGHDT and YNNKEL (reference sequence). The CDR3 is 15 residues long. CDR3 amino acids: CASSPGQHSNQPQHF. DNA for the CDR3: TGTGCCAGCAGCCCGGGACAGCATAGCAATCAGCCCCAGCATTTT.

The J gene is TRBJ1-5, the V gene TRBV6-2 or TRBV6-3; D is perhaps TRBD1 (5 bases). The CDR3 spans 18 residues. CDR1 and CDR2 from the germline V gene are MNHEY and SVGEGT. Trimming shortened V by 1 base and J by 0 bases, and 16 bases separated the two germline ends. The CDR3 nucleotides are TGTGCCAGCAGTTACTTCCCGGACATTACCTTTAGCAATCAGCCCCAGCATTTT. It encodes CASSYFPDITFSNQPQHF.

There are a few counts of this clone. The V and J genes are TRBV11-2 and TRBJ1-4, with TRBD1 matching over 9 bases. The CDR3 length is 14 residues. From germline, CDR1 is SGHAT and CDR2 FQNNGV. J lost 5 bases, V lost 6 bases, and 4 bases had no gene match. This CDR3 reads CASRRDRANEKLFF. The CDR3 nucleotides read TGTGCCAGCAGAAGGGACAGGGCAAATGAAAAACTGTTTTTT. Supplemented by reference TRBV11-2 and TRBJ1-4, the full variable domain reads EAGVAQSPRYKIIEKRQSVAFWCNPISGHATLYWYQQILGQGPKLLIQFQNNGVVDDSQLPKDRFSAERLKGVDSTLKIQPAKLEDSAVYLCASRRDRANEKLFFGSGTQLSVL.

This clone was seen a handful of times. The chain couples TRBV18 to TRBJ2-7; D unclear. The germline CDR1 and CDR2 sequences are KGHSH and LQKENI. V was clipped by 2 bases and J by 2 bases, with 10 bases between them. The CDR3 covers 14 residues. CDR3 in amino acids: CASSPAGSPYEQYF. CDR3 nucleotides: TGTGCCAGCTCACCAGCCGGGTCTCCCTACGAGCAGTACTTC.

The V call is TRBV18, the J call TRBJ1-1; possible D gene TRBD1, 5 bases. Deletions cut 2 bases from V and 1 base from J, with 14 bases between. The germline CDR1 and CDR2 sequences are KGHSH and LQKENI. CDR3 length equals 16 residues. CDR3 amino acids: CASSPEVRGGNTEAFF. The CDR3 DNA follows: TGTGCCAGCTCACCAGAGGTTAGGGGTGGGAACACTGAAGCTTTCTTT. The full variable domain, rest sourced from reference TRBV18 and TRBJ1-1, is NAGVMQNPRHLVRRRGQEARLRCSPMKGHSHVYWYRQLPEEGLKFMVYLQKENIIDESGMPKERFSAEFPKEGPSILRIQQVVRGDSAAYFCASSPEVRGGNTEAFFGQGTRLTVV.

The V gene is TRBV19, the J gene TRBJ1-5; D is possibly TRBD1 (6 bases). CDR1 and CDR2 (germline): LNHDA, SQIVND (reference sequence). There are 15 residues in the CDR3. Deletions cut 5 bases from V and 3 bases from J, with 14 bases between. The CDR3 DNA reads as TGTGCCAGTAGTTTAAAGGACAGCTACAATCAGCCCCAGCATTTT. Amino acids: CASSLKDSYNQPQHF.

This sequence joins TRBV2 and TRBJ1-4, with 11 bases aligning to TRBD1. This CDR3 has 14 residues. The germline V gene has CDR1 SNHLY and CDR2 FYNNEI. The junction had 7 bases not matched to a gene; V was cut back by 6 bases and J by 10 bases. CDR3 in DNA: TGTGCCAGCAGCACCGGGACAGGGGGACGAAAACTGTTTTTT. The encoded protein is CASSTGTGGRKLFF.

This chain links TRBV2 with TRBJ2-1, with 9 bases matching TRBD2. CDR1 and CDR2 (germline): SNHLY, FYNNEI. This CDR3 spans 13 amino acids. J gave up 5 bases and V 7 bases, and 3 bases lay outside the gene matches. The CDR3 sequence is CASIGLAHNEQFF. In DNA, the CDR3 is TGTGCCAGCATAGGACTAGCGCACAATGAGCAGTTCTTC.

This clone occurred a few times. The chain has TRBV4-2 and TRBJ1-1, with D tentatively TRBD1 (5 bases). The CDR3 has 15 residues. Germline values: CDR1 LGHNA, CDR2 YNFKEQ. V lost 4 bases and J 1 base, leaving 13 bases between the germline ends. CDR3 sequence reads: CASSRSGGSNTEAFF. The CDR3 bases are TGTGCCAGCAGCCGATCGGGGGGGTCGAACACTGAAGCTTTCTTT.

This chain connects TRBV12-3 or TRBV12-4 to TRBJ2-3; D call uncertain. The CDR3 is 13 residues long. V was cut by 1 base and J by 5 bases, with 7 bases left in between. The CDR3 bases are TGTGCCAGCAGTTTAGGGGCGGAAGATACGCAGTATTTT. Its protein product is CASSLGAEDTQYF.

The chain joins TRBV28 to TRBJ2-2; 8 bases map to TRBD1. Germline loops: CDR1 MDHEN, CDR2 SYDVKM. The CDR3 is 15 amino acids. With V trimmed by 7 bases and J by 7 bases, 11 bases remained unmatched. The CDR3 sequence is CASKKTGVTLGELFF. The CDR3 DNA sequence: TGTGCCAGCAAAAAGACAGGGGTCACCCTCGGGGAGCTGTTTTTT.

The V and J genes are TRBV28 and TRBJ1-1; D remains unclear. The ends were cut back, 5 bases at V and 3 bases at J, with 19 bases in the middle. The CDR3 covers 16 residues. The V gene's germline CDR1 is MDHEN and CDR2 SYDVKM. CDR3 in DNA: TGTGCCAGCAGTCCTGACCACATTCGAGCCCACACTGAAGCTTTCTTT. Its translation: CASSPDHIRAHTEAFF.

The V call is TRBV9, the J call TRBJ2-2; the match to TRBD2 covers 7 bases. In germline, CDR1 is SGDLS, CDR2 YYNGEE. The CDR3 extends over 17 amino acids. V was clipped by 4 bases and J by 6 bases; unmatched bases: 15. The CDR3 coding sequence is TGTGCCAGCAGCCCTCCCCGCGTGGGGAGGGGTGCCGGGGAGCTGTTTTTT. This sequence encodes CASSPPRVGRGAGELFF.

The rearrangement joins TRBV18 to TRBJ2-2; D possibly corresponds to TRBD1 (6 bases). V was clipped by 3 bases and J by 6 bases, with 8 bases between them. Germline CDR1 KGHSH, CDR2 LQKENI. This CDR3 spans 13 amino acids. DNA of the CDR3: TGTGCCAGCTCACCCAACAGGGCCGGGGAGCTGTTTTTT. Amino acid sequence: CASSPNRAGELFF.